One T cell receptor (beta chain) is described in this entry. Its antigen is unidentified. The CDR3 is made up of 15 amino acids. V lost 3 bases and J 0 bases, leaving 9 bases between the germline ends. Germline CDR1 is MRHNA and CDR2 is SNTAGT. These data belong to a study of cytomegalovirus exposure and HLA in healthy donors. Study-level information: An early data release held tens of millions of unique TCRs from HLA-typed donors. The Caucasian-associated ancestry cluster held 65% to 90% of approximately 400 genotyped donors.

Findings of the study overall: More clonal expansion characterized HLA-associated TCR beta chains than equally common others in a later analysis. CMV antigen specificity was confirmed in vitro for a few CMV-associated chains.

The PCR ran on 60 Vbeta and 13 Jbeta primers. Some clones are missing from TCRdb's copy, which holds only in-frame ones; the method was immunoSEQ multiplex PCR. Of approximately 210,000 clones in the sample, about 85% were seen once. The V and J genes are TRBV6-4 and TRBJ2-1, with a tentative D call TRBD2 (6 bases). The origin of this receptor is a woman aged 45-60 years in good health and CMV-seropositive. The sample comprised PBMCs. CDR3 bases: TGTGCCAGCAGTGATGGGGGGAGCTCCTACAATGAGCAGTTCTTC. It codes for CASSDGGSSYNEQFF.